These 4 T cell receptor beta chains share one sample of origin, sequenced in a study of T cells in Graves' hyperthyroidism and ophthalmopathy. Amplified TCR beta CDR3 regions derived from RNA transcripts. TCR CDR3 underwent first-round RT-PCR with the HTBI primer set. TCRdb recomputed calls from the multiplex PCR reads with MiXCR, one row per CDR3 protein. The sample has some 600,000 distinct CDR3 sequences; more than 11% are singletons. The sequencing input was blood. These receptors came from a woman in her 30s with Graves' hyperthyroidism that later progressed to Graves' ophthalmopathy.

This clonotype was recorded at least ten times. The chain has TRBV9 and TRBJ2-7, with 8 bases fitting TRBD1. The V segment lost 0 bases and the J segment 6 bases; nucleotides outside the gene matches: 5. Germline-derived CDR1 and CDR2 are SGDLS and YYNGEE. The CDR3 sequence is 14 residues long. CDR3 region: CASSVGQGSGEQYF. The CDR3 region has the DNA TGTGCCAGCAGCGTAGGACAGGGGAGTGGCGAGCAGTACTTC.

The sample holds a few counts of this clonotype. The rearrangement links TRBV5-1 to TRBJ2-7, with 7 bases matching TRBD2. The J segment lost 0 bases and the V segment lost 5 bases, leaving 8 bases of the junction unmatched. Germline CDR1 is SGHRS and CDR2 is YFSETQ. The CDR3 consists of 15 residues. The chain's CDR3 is CASSNLREGSYEQYF. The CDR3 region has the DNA TGCGCCAGCAGTAACCTCAGGGAGGGCTCCTACGAGCAGTACTTC.

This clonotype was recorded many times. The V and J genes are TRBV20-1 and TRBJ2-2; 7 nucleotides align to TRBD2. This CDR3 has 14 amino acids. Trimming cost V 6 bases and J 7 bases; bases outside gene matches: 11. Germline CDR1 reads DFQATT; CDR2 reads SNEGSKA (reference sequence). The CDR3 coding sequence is TGCAGTGCCCCCGGGGAGGGAAGGTTCGGGGAGCTGTTTTTT. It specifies CSAPGEGRFGELFF.

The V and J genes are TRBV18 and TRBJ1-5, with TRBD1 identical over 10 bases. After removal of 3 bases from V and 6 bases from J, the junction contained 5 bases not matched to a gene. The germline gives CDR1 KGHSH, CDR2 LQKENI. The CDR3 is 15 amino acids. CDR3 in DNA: TGTGCCAGCTCACCCGGGACAGGGGAAGTTCAGCCCCAGCATTTT. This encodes CASSPGTGEVQPQHF.